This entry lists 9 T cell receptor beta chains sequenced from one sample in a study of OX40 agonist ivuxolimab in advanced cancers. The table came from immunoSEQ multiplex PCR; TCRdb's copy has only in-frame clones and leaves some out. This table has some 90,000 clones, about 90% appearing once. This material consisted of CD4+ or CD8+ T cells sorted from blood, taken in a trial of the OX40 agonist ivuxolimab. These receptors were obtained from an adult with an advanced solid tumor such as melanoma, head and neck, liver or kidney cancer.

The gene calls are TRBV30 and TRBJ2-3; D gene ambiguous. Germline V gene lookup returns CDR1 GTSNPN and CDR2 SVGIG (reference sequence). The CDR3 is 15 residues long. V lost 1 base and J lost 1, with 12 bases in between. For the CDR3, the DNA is TGTGCCTGGAGTGCCCTAGTAAAAGGCACAGATACGCAGTATTTT. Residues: CAWSALVKGTDTQYF.

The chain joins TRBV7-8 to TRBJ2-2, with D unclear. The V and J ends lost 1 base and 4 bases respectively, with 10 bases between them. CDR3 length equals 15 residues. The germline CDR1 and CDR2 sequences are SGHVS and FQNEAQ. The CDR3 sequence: CASSLDGRSTGELFF. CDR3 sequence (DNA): TGTGCCAGCAGCTTAGATGGCAGATCCACCGGGGAGCTGTTTTTT.

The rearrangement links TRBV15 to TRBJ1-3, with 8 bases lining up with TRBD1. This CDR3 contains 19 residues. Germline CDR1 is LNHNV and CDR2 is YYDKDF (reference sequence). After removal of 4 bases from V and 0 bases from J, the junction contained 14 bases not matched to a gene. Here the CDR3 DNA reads TGTGCCACCAGCAAGGGAAATAGACGGGACAGGAGCTCTGGAAACACCATATATTTT. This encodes CATSKGNRRDRSSGNTIYF.

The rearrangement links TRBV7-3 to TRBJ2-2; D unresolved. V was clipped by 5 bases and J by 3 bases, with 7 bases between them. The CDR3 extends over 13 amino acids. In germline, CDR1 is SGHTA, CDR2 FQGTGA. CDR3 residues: CASSTDYTGELFF. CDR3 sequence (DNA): TGTGCCAGCAGCACTGACTACACCGGGGAGCTGTTTTTT.

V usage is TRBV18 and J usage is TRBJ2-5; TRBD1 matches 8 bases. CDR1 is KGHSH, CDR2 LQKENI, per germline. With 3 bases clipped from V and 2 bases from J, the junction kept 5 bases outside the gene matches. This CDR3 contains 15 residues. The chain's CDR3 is CASSPRTGGQETQYF. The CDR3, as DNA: TGTGCCAGCTCACCTCGCACAGGGGGACAAGAGACCCAGTACTTC.

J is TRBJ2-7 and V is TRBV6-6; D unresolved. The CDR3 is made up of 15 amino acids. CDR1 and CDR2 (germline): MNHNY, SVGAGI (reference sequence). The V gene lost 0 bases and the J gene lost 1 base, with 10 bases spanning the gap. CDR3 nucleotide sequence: TGTGCCAGCAGTTACTCGAATCGAGTTTCCTACGAGCAGTACTTC. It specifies CASSYSNRVSYEQYF.

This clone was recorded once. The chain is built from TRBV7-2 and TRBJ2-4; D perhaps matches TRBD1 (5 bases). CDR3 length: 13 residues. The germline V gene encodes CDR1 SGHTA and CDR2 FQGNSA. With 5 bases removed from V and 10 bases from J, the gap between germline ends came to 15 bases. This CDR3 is CASSPGRAGIQYF. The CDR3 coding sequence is TGTGCCAGCAGCCCCGGACGGGCAGGGATTCAGTACTTC.

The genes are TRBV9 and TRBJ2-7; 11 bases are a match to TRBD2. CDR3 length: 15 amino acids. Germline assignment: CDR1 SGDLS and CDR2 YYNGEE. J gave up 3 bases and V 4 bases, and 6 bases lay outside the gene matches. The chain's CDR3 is CASSPGGTSGYEQYF. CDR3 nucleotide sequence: TGTGCCAGCAGCCCAGGGGGGACTAGCGGCTACGAGCAGTACTTC.

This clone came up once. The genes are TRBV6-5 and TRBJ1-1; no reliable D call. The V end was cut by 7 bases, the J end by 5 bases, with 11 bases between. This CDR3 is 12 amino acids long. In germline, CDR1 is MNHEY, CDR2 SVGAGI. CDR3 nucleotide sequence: TGTGCCAGCACACGCGCTGGTACTGAAGCTTTCTTT. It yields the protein CASTRAGTEAFF.